The entry below describes one T cell receptor beta chain. Its antigen has not been determined. No much larger clonotype is one base removed from it; base qualities were not supplied. The data derive from a study of OX40 agonist ivuxolimab in advanced cancers. With regard to the full study: The costimulatory receptor OX40 (CD134) was targeted by ivuxolimab, a fully human IgG2 agonistic monoclonal antibody. Patients were allowed to have had prior anti-PD-1, anti-PD-L1 or anti-CTLA-4 therapy, and 30% to 40% of the dose-escalation patients had been treated with checkpoint inhibitors. In the dose-escalation cohort, 75% to 90% of patients were male, and the mean age was roughly 60 years with a range of roughly 20 to 79. Partial responses occurred in three dose-escalation patients: two with cutaneous melanoma and one with hepatocellular carcinoma. The monotherapy dose-escalation portion (N of about 49 patients) of the phase I ivuxolimab trial is reported in the paper. Peripheral TCRbeta sequencing was intended to test whether TCR sequence diversity was altered and clonal T-cell expansion was caused by ivuxolimab. Intravenous ivuxolimab was administered to patients every 2 weeks at six dose levels: 0.01, 0.1, 0.3, 1.5, 3 and 10 mg/kg. Of the roughly 54 patients in dose escalation, 19 had hepatocellular carcinoma, around 15 had melanoma, 9 had renal cell carcinoma and 9 had head and neck cancer. Study-wide findings and limitations: After ivuxolimab, more expanded clones were found on average in CD8+ T cells than in CD4+ T cells. Which antigens the clonally expanded peripheral T cells were specific for was not determined. Low levels of normalized T-cell clonal expansion were also seen in some patients who did not respond. Clonal expansion of both CD4+ and CD8+ blood T cells was observed from baseline to week 6 at doses 0.1 to 3.0 mg/kg. In the 0.1-3.0 mg/kg groups, partial responders were among the patients with the lowest normalized peripheral clonal expansion, particularly in CD8+ T cells.

Patients with autoimmune disease history or receiving systemic immunosuppression were excluded from the trial. In every dose cohort, peripheral blood was drawn for TCR sequencing at baseline, cycle 4 day 1, and cycle 7 day 1. The samples were taken from a phase I, first-in-human, multicenter, open-label dose-escalation trial of ivuxolimab. Adults with locally advanced or metastatic melanoma, renal cell carcinoma, hepatocellular carcinoma or head and neck squamous cell carcinoma were enrolled in the trial. CD4+ and CD8+ T cells were sorted separately from peripheral blood before TCR sequencing. For sequencing of the TCRbeta CDR3 region, genomic DNA was extracted from the sorted cells. The immunoSEQ Assay was used to sequence the TCRbeta CDR3 regions. Not all clones reach the TCRdb copy of this immuneACCESS table, which keeps in-frame sequences only. Checked studies attribute under half of the gap to unresolved V genes and leave the rest unexplained. The sample contains 75,000 to 100,000 clones, roughly 89% of them found a single time. Approximately 0.78% of the sample is held by the ten biggest clonotypes.

Taken from cysteine to phenylalanine, the CDR3 has 15 residues. Just CDR3 DNA is preserved here, 45 bases in frame from base 1. CDR1 and CDR2 are read off the germline V gene (reference sequence) as SEHNR and FQNEAQ. The V end gives up 1 base and the J end 6 bases, leaving 7 bases in the junction not matched to a gene. The sequence came from an adult with an advanced solid tumor such as melanoma, head and neck, liver or kidney cancer. The chain couples TRBV7-9 to TRBJ1-1, with 8 bases in between that match TRBD1. Sequenced material: CD4+ or CD8+ T cells sorted from blood, taken in a trial of the OX40 agonist ivuxolimab. For the CDR3, the sequence is CASSLVDRGGPEAFF. The nucleotide sequence is TGTGCCAGCAGCTTAGTCGACAGGGGTGGCCCTGAAGCTTTCTTT.